The 31 T cell receptor beta chains reported below all come from one sample, sequenced in a study of T cell changes during pregnancy in multiple sclerosis. This table comes from immunoSEQ multiplex PCR, and its TCRdb copy is limited to in-frame clones, with some not included. The data show some 44,000 clones, around 89% seen once. The material was CD4+ T cells from peripheral blood mononuclear cells, obtained in the second trimester of pregnancy. The receptors stem from a female donor with multiple sclerosis, enrolled in a pregnancy study.

The chain has TRBV19 and TRBJ2-2; D not certain. V lost 5 bases and J lost 7, with 5 bases in between. Per the germline V gene, CDR1 is LNHDA and CDR2 is SQIVND (reference sequence). The CDR3 has 11 residues. As DNA, the CDR3 is TGTGCCAGTAGTCTTCTCGGGGAGCTGTTTTTT. It yields the protein CASSLLGELFF.

This chain uses TRBV4-1 with TRBJ2-7; possibly TRBD1 for D (5 bases). Germline CDR1 MGHRA, CDR2 YSYEKL. The CDR3 extends over 14 amino acids. Trimming shortened V by 0 bases and J by 1 base, and 7 bases separated the two germline ends. The CDR3 region has the DNA TGCGCCAGCAGCCAAGACAGGGTTTCCTACGAGCAGTACTTC. It is translated as CASSQDRVSYEQYF.

This rearrangement joins TRBV7-3 to TRBJ2-3; TRBD2 matches at 8 bases. The CDR3 runs to 16 residues. J gave up 1 base and V 1 base, and 4 bases lay outside the gene matches. Per the germline V gene, CDR1 is SGHTA and CDR2 is FQGTGA. CDR3 protein: CASSLRTGLGTDTQYF. CDR3 sequence (DNA): TGTGCCAGCAGCTTAAGGACGGGACTAGGCACAGATACGCAGTATTTT.

This chain uses TRBV6-1 with TRBJ2-5; 7 nucleotides align to TRBD2. The V and J ends lost 5 bases and 5 bases, in that order; junction bases with no gene match: 5. Germline V lookup: CDR1 MNHNS, CDR2 SASEGT. This CDR3 has 13 residues. The CDR3 reads CASSSRRGETQYF. DNA of the CDR3: TGTGCCAGCAGTTCTCGGCGGGGGGAGACCCAGTACTTC.

The CDR3 DNA reads as TGTGCCAGCAGTTACTCGGACGGGAGCTCCTACAATGAGCAGTTCTTC. Its translation is CASSYSDGSSYNEQFF. V usage is TRBV6-5 and J usage is TRBJ2-1; possibly TRBD2 for D (6 bases). The CDR3 extends over 16 amino acids. Looked up from germline, CDR1 is MNHEY and CDR2 is SVGAGI. Trimming shortened V by 0 bases and J by 0 bases, and 9 bases separated the two germline ends.

The rearrangement links TRBV10-3 to TRBJ1-1; possible D gene TRBD1, 6 bases. Germline CDR1 and CDR2: ENHRY and SYGVKD. The V and J ends lost 3 bases and 8 bases respectively, with 10 bases between them. CDR3 length equals 12 residues. CDR3: CAISDAGTEAFF. For the CDR3, the DNA is TGTGCCATCAGTGACGCCGGGACAGAAGCTTTCTTT.

This chain connects TRBV28 to TRBJ2-3; TRBD2 aligns across 7 bases. This CDR3 contains 17 residues. V gave up 6 bases and J gave up 2 bases; unmatched junction bases: 14. The germline V gene encodes CDR1 MDHEN and CDR2 SYDVKM. The CDR3 nucleotides read TGTGCCAGCAGCCCACTGGGGCCGGGAGGCCTCACAGATACGCAGTATTTT. Translation: CASSPLGPGGLTDTQYF.

CDR3 coding DNA: TGTGCCAGCAGTTTTTTGGGGGGTCGAGGAGCCAAAAACATTCAGTACTTC. Translation: CASSFLGGRGAKNIQYF. The V and J genes are TRBV28 and TRBJ2-4; D perhaps matches TRBD2 (6 bases). Germline V lookup: CDR1 MDHEN, CDR2 SYDVKM. Deletions cut 3 bases from V and 0 bases from J, with 15 bases between. The CDR3 sequence is 17 residues long.

This clone was observed a few times. This rearrangement joins TRBV2 to TRBJ1-4; D is possibly TRBD1 (6 bases). The CDR3 has 15 residues. Trimming left V 2 bases short and J 11 bases short, with 18 bases between. Germline CDR1 SNHLY, CDR2 FYNNEI. The CDR3 loop is CASSELGTPDGKLFF. CDR3 DNA: TGTGCCAGCAGTGAACTGGGGACACCTGACGGCAAACTGTTTTTT.

This rearrangement joins TRBV1 to TRBJ2-7; the table's D call of TRBD1 was not tested on the DNA. TRBV1 is a documented pseudogene. This CDR3 contains 15 residues. DNA for the CDR3: TGCACCAGAACCCCCAACAGGGAAGACCGCCACGAGCAGTACTTC. This translates into CTRTPNREDRHEQYF.

The chain links TRBV2 to TRBJ2-4, with TRBD2 identical over 8 bases. Germline V gives CDR1 SNHLY, CDR2 FYNNEI. The CDR3 runs to 16 residues. Losses at the gene ends were 4 bases for V and 0 bases for J; bases not matched to a gene: 5. The CDR3 is CASSVELAGAKNIQYF. CDR3 nucleotides: TGTGCCAGCAGTGTAGAGCTAGCGGGAGCCAAAAACATTCAGTACTTC.

The chain carries TRBV19 and TRBJ2-5; the match to TRBD2 covers 9 bases. V shed 3 bases and J 0 bases; nucleotides not matched to a gene: 2. The CDR3 extends over 15 amino acids. In germline, CDR1 is LNHDA, CDR2 SQIVND (reference sequence). CDR3 loop: CASSMSGRYQETQYF. In DNA form, the CDR3 reads TGTGCCAGTAGTATGAGCGGGAGGTACCAAGAGACCCAGTACTTC. Full variable domain (remainder filled in from reference TRBV19 and TRBJ2-5): DGGITQSPKYLFRKEGQNVTLSCEQNLNHDAMYWYRQDPGQGLRLIYYSQIVNDFQKGDIAEGYSVSREKKESFPLTVTSAQKNPTAFYLCASSMSGRYQETQYFGPGTRLLVL.

The J gene is TRBJ2-7, the V gene TRBV25-1, with D unresolved. V lost 3 bases to trimming and J lost 7 bases, with 10 bases between them. The CDR3 totals 12 residues. Germline V gene data show CDR1 as MGHDK and CDR2 as SYGVNS. CDR3 in DNA: TGTGCCAGCAGTGAGTTTACGAGGGAGCAGTACTTC. It yields the protein CASSEFTREQYF.

This rearrangement joins TRBV7-9 to TRBJ1-5; D unclear. The V gene lost 6 bases and the J gene lost 0 bases, with 12 bases spanning the gap. The CDR3 runs 15 residues. Germline V gene data show CDR1 as SEHNR and CDR2 as FQNEAQ (reference sequence). As DNA, the CDR3 is TGTGCCAGCAGTCTAAGTGGTATTAGCAATCAGCCCCAGCATTTT. The encoded protein is CASSLSGISNQPQHF.

The chain recombines TRBV6-6 with TRBJ2-5, with 8 bases that match TRBD1. TRBJ2-7 explains the end of the DNA better; the J call may be wrong. The germline V gene has CDR1 MNHNY and CDR2 SVGAGI (reference sequence). The CDR3 extends over 16 amino acids. The CDR3 reads CASSYPGTGGDYEQYF. As DNA, the CDR3 is TGTGCCAGCAGTTACCCCGGGACAGGCGGAGACTACGAGCAGTACTTC.

The gene calls are TRBV27 and TRBJ2-1; TRBD2 aligns across 8 bases. The CDR3 covers 16 residues. Germline trimming cut 5 bases from V and 4 bases from J; bases unmatched to any gene: 10. CDR1 MNHEY and CDR2 SMNVEV come from the germline V gene (reference sequence). Written as DNA, the CDR3 is TGTGCCAGCAGTGCACCGGGACTAGAGGAGTACAATGAGCAGTTCTTC. Its protein product is CASSAPGLEEYNEQFF.

This rearrangement joins TRBV14 to TRBJ2-1, with 8 bases matching TRBD1. The CDR3 is 14 residues long. Germline V gene data show CDR1 as SGHDN and CDR2 as FVKESK. Germline trimming cut 5 bases from V and 10 bases from J; bases unmatched to any gene: 10. CDR3 in DNA: TGTGCCAGCAGCGGTCAGGGGGCTGTGGAAGAGCAGTTCTTC. Residues: CASSGQGAVEEQFF.

This clone was counted once. The chain employs TRBV9 and TRBJ2-6; no clear D. This CDR3 is 14 amino acids long. Germline CDR1 reads SGDLS; CDR2 reads YYNGEE. Trimming stripped 0 bases from V and 8 bases from J, with 9 bases between. CDR3: CASSVVGPSNVLTF. CDR3 bases: TGTGCCAGCAGCGTAGTCGGTCCGTCCAACGTCCTGACTTTC.

The chain carries TRBV30 and TRBJ2-7, with TRBD1 identical over 8 bases. The CDR3 is 13 residues long. Germline CDR1 GTSNPN, CDR2 SVGIG (reference sequence). V lost 4 bases, J lost 5 bases, and 7 bases stayed unmatched. This chain's CDR3 is CAWTRQGIDEQYF. CDR3 DNA sequence: TGTGCCTGGACTAGACAGGGGATCGACGAGCAGTACTTC.

The chain couples TRBV7-2 to TRBJ2-7, with D possibly matching TRBD1 (5 bases). Trimming cost V 6 bases and J 2 bases, with 17 bases left between them. Per the germline V gene, CDR1 is SGHTA and CDR2 is FQGNSA. The CDR3 extends over 15 amino acids. In nucleotides, the CDR3 is TGTGCCAGCAGATCAGGGCTAGGGCAGACCTACGAGCAGTACTTC. Protein product: CASRSGLGQTYEQYF.

This clone was seen only once. The chain combines TRBV10-3 with TRBJ2-7; 9 bases fit TRBD1. The CDR3 is made up of 18 amino acids. Losses at the gene ends were 4 bases for V and 0 bases for J; bases not matched to a gene: 13. The germline V gene has CDR1 ENHRY and CDR2 SYGVKD. In DNA form, the CDR3 reads TGTGCCATCAGTGTGACGCAACCCGGGACAGGGAGCTCCTACGAGCAGTACTTC. Residues: CAISVTQPGTGSSYEQYF.

This chain connects TRBV7-3 to TRBJ2-1, with 9 bases identical to TRBD2. The CDR3 has 15 residues. Germline CDR1 reads SGHTA; CDR2 reads FQGTGA. J gave up 9 bases and V 2 bases, and 8 bases lay outside the gene matches. The CDR3 loop reads CASSLLVAGEGEQFF. CDR3 in DNA: TGTGCCAGCAGCTTATTAGTAGCGGGAGAGGGTGAGCAGTTCTTC.

This clone was counted only a few times. The chain links TRBV15 to TRBJ2-3, with 7 bases fitting TRBD1. CDR1 and CDR2 from the germline V gene are LNHNV and YYDKDF (reference sequence). The V gene end was trimmed by 3 bases and the J gene end by 2 bases; junction bases not matched to a gene: 14. CDR3 length equals 18 residues. CDR3 bases: TGTGCCACCAGCAGCGACAGGGTGCTTAGCGTGGACACAGATACGCAGTATTTT. Amino acids: CATSSDRVLSVDTDTQYF.

This chain joins TRBV27 and TRBJ2-2, with TRBD1 identical over 10 bases. Germline CDR1 is MNHEY and CDR2 is SMNVEV (reference sequence). The V gene end was trimmed by 7 bases and the J gene end by 4 bases; junction bases not matched to a gene: 6. The CDR3 is 15 amino acids. CDR3 in DNA: TGTGCCAGCAAAGACAGGGGGCCGGCCACCGGGGAGCTGTTTTTT. The encoded protein is CASKDRGPATGELFF.

This sequence joins TRBV6-5 and TRBJ2-1; the match to TRBD2 covers 8 bases. The germline gives CDR1 MNHEY, CDR2 SVGAGI. Germline trimming cut 0 bases from V and 11 bases from J; bases unmatched to any gene: 9. There are 15 residues in the CDR3. CDR3 loop: CASSYSTLGGGQQFF. The CDR3, as DNA: TGTGCCAGCAGTTACTCGACCCTCGGGGGGGGGCAGCAGTTCTTC.

J is TRBJ2-5 and V is TRBV5-6; 7 nucleotides align to TRBD1. CDR3 length equals 13 residues. The V segment lost 4 bases and the J segment 5 bases; nucleotides outside the gene matches: 5. The V gene's germline CDR1 is SGHDT and CDR2 YYEEEE. The CDR3 DNA is TGTGCCAGCAGCCTCAGGGGGTGGGAGACCCAGTACTTC. Amino acids: CASSLRGWETQYF.

This clone was picked up one time. The CDR3 protein is CAISEVTLDEQFF. The CDR3 DNA reads TGTGCCATCAGTGAGGTCACTCTCGATGAGCAGTTCTTC. This chain links TRBV10-3 with TRBJ2-1; D unclear. The CDR3 contains 13 residues. Trimming shortened V by 2 bases and J by 8 bases, and 10 bases separated the two germline ends. Germline V gene lookup returns CDR1 ENHRY and CDR2 SYGVKD.

This clone was seen once. The rearrangement joins TRBV9 to TRBJ2-5; TRBD2 aligns across 9 bases. The CDR3 is 20 residues long. Germline V gene sequence: CDR1 SGDLS, CDR2 YYNGEE. V lost 0 bases and J lost 1; bases outside the gene matches: 16. This CDR3 reads CASSVATGVRTSASQETQYF. Written as DNA, the CDR3 is TGTGCCAGCAGCGTAGCTACAGGGGTTCGGACTAGCGCATCCCAAGAGACCCAGTACTTC.

As regards this clone: Other DNA sequences in the same sample also yield this CDR3. This chain uses TRBV2 with TRBJ2-3; 12 nucleotides agree with TRBD2. This CDR3 contains 16 residues. The V segment lost 6 bases and the J segment 0 bases; nucleotides outside the gene matches: 4. Germline CDR1 reads SNHLY; CDR2 reads FYNNEI. The CDR3 coding sequence is TGTGCCAGCAGGCGGCTAGCGGGAGGGAGCACAGATACGCAGTATTTT. This translates into CASRRLAGGSTDTQYF.

The chain carries TRBV9 and TRBJ2-1; weak D call: TRBD2 (5 bases). Per germline, CDR1 SGDLS and CDR2 YYNGEE. Trimming shortened V by 7 bases and J by 4 bases, and 21 bases separated the two germline ends. CDR3 length: 16 amino acids. The CDR3 bases are TGTGCCAGCGGTAACCGGGAAGCGGAACATTACAATGAGCAGTTCTTC. Residues: CASGNREAEHYNEQFF. The full variable domain, in which reference TRBV9 and TRBJ2-1 provide the parts outside the CDR3, is DSGVTQTPKHLITATGQRVTLRCSPRSGDLSVYWYQQSLDQGLQFLIQYYNGEERAKGNILERFSAQQFPDLHSELNLSSLELGDSALYFCASGNREAEHYNEQFFGPGTRLTVL.

The rearrangement joins TRBV6-5 to TRBJ2-7; 8 bases are shared with TRBD2. Germline trimming cut 6 bases from V and 3 bases from J; bases unmatched to any gene: 4. CDR1 is MNHEY and CDR2 is SVGAGI in the germline V gene. This CDR3 is built from 13 residues. The DNA of the CDR3 is TGTGCCAGCAGGCGGGGACTAGACTACGAGCAGTACTTC. Residues: CASRRGLDYEQYF.